This is a list of T cell receptor beta chains from one sample in a study of blood T cells in healthy people across ages. TCRdb fed the 5' RACE reads into MiXCR, producing one record per CDR3 protein. This repertoire shows 850,000 to 1,000,000 distinct CDR3 sequences, about 51% found once; its top ten account for roughly a fifth. The sample consisted of blood. The receptors were sampled from a woman between 55 and 75 years old in good health. The CDR3 runs from the conserved cysteine through the conserved F or W. A D gene is named only where the DNA matches it firmly. Clone size, where shown, is once, few, many, or a class for clones that have expanded.

D: TRBD1; size: few; J: TRBJ2-7; V: TRBV14; CDR3: CASSHRGGSYEQYF; DNA: TGTGCCAGCAGCCATCGAGGGGGCAGCTACGAGCAGTACTTC
D: NA; size: NA; J: TRBJ2-3; V: TRBV29-1; CDR3: CSVRGLHTDTQYF; DNA: TGCAGCGTTCGCGGACTCCACACAGATACGCAGTATTTT
D: NA; size: NA; J: TRBJ1-4; V: TRBV4-2; CDR3: CASSQEGQGDNEKLFF; DNA: TGTGCCAGCAGCCAAGAGGGCCAGGGAGATAATGAAAAACTGTTTTTT
D: NA; size: NA; J: TRBJ2-5; V: TRBV2; CDR3: CASSEWASAGEQYF; DNA: TGTGCCAGCAGTGAATGGGCCAGCGCGGGTGAGCAGTACTTC
D: TRBD1; size: once; J: TRBJ1-2; V: TRBV3-1; CDR3: CACSAQGAPGYTF; DNA: TGTGCCTGCAGCGCACAGGGGGCGCCCGGCTACACCTTC
D: NA; size: NA; J: TRBJ2-7; V: TRBV20-1; CDR3: CSARDTRGTTSYEQYF; DNA: TGCAGTGCTAGAGATACTCGGGGGACAACTTCCTACGAGCAGTACTTC
D: TRBD1; size: NA; J: TRBJ2-7; V: TRBV20-1; CDR3: CSAGQGSEQYF; DNA: TGCAGTGCGGGACAGGGTAGCGAGCAGTACTTC
D: NA; size: few; J: TRBJ2-3; V: TRBV20-1; CDR3: CSARGDTDTQYF; DNA: TGCAGTGCTAGAGGCGACACAGATACGCAGTATTTT
D: NA; size: NA; J: TRBJ1-2; V: TRBV20-1; CDR3: CSAFQQYGYTF; DNA: TGCAGTGCTTTCCAGCAATATGGCTACACCTTC
D: NA; size: NA; J: TRBJ2-6; V: TRBV29-1; CDR3: CSVRASGANVLTF; DNA: TGCAGCGTTAGGGCTTCTGGGGCCAACGTCCTGACTTTC
D: NA; size: NA; J: TRBJ2-7; V: TRBV20-1; CDR3: CSASGRTPSYGEQYF; DNA: TGCAGTGCTAGTGGCCGTACCCCATCCTACGGGGAGCAGTACTTC
D: TRBD1; size: NA; J: TRBJ2-5; V: TRBV28; CDR3: CASSRSGTAYETQYF; DNA: TGTGCCAGCAGTCGATCCGGGACAGCTTATGAGACCCAGTACTTC
D: TRBD2; size: NA; J: TRBJ2-1; V: TRBV20-1; CDR3: CSARRLAGVHNEQFF; DNA: TGCAGTGCTAGGAGACTAGCGGGAGTGCATAATGAGCAGTTCTTC
D: NA; size: NA; J: TRBJ2-5; V: TRBV20-1; CDR3: CSAAGSSETQYF; DNA: TGCAGTGCTGCAGGGAGTTCAGAGACCCAGTACTTC
D: TRBD1; size: NA; J: TRBJ1-4; V: TRBV28; CDR3: CASSTTGGILTNEKLFF; DNA: TGTGCCAGCAGCACGACAGGGGGTATACTAACTAATGAAAAACTGTTTTTT
D: NA; size: NA; J: TRBJ2-1; V: TRBV29-1; CDR3: CSATGAGEPEFF; DNA: TGCAGCGCCACGGGAGCCGGAGAACCTGAGTTCTTC
D: TRBD2; size: many; J: TRBJ2-5; V: TRBV5-1; CDR3: CASSLAGGSHNEQYF; DNA: TGCGCCAGCAGCTTAGCGGGGGGAAGCCACAATGAGCAGTACTTC
D: NA; size: NA; J: TRBJ2-7; V: TRBV6-2/TRBV6-3; CDR3: CASRRASGSYEQYF; DNA: TGTGCCAGCAGACGCGCCAGCGGGTCCTACGAGCAGTACTTC
D: NA; size: NA; J: TRBJ2-5; V: TRBV7-2; CDR3: CASSPPAFVTQYF; DNA: TGTGCCAGCAGCCCCCCGGCCTTCGTGACCCAGTACTTC
D: NA; size: few; J: TRBJ2-7; V: TRBV27; CDR3: CASSFFPGGGYEQYF; DNA: TGTGCCAGCAGTTTTTTCCCCGGGGGAGGCTACGAGCAGTACTTC
D: NA; size: NA; J: TRBJ1-2; V: TRBV27; CDR3: CASSLWGASEGYTF; DNA: TGTGCCAGCAGTTTATGGGGGGCCTCCGAAGGCTACACCTTC
D: NA; size: few; J: TRBJ1-6; V: TRBV27; CDR3: CASGNRSSSPLHF; DNA: TGTGCCAGCGGGAACAGGTCCTCTTCACCCCTCCACTTT
D: NA; size: NA; J: TRBJ2-1; V: TRBV7-9; CDR3: CASSLNPAPNNEQFF; DNA: TGTGCCAGCAGCTTAAACCCGGCGCCGAACAATGAGCAGTTCTTC
D: NA; size: NA; J: TRBJ2-7; V: TRBV10-3; CDR3: CAILDGVSYEQYF; DNA: TGTGCCATCCTGGACGGGGTGAGCTACGAGCAGTACTTC
D: NA; size: once; J: TRBJ2-1; V: TRBV7-2; CDR3: CASCPPWRYEQFF; DNA: TGTGCCAGCTGTCCCCCCTGGCGGTATGAGCAGTTCTTC
D: NA; size: NA; J: TRBJ2-5; V: TRBV15; CDR3: CATSRARNQETQYF; DNA: TGTGCCACCAGCAGAGCCAGAAACCAAGAGACCCAGTACTTC
D: NA; size: NA; J: TRBJ2-3; V: TRBV20-1; CDR3: CSARDLLSTQYF; DNA: TGCAGTGCTAGAGATCTCTTGAGTACGCAGTATTTT
D: TRBD2; size: few; J: TRBJ2-1; V: TRBV29-1; CDR3: CSVGGTSIYNEQFF; DNA: TGCAGCGTTGGGGGGACTAGTATATACAATGAGCAGTTCTTC
D: NA; size: NA; J: TRBJ2-6; V: TRBV7-2; CDR3: CASSLVGTRSSGANVLTF; DNA: TGTGCCAGCAGCTTAGTGGGGACACGCAGCTCTGGGGCCAACGTCCTGACTTTC
D: TRBD1; size: NA; J: TRBJ2-7; V: TRBV28; CDR3: CASRGGQDEDEQYF; DNA: TGTGCCAGCAGGGGGGGACAGGACGAAGACGAGCAGTACTTC
D: NA; size: NA; J: TRBJ2-6; V: TRBV6-2/TRBV6-3; CDR3: CASSSLGFGANVLTF; DNA: TGTGCCAGCAGCTCCTTGGGTTTTGGGGCCAACGTCCTGACTTTC
D: TRBD1; size: NA; J: TRBJ2-2; V: TRBV6-1; CDR3: CASTGGLTGELFF; DNA: TGTGCCAGCACAGGGGGCTTAACCGGGGAGCTGTTTTTT
D: TRBD1; size: few; J: TRBJ2-3; V: TRBV27; CDR3: CASGGQGYTDTQYF; DNA: TGTGCCAGCGGGGGACAGGGGTACACAGATACGCAGTATTTT
D: TRBD1; size: NA; J: TRBJ1-2; V: TRBV28; CDR3: CASSPTDRGGYGYTF; DNA: TGTGCCAGCAGTCCTACCGACAGGGGTGGCTATGGCTACACCTTC
D: TRBD2; size: few; J: TRBJ2-7; V: TRBV7-2; CDR3: CASRPTSDSYEQYF; DNA: TGTGCCAGCAGGCCTACTAGCGACTCCTACGAGCAGTACTTC
D: NA; size: NA; J: TRBJ2-7; V: TRBV7-2; CDR3: CASSLGLSSYNEQYF; DNA: TGTGCCAGCAGCCTCGGACTGAGCTCCTACAATGAGCAGTACTTC
D: NA; size: NA; J: TRBJ2-5; V: TRBV5-1; CDR3: CASSTPLPYQETQYF; DNA: TGCGCCAGCAGCACTCCCCTACCATACCAAGAGACCCAGTACTTC
D: NA; size: NA; J: TRBJ2-3; V: TRBV4-1; CDR3: CASSQAGRGTDTQYF; DNA: TGCGCCAGCAGCCAGGCGGGTCGGGGCACAGATACGCAGTATTTT
D: TRBD2; size: NA; J: TRBJ2-5; V: TRBV29-1; CDR3: CSVERLAGVETQYF; DNA: TGCAGCGTTGAAAGGCTAGCGGGAGTAGAGACCCAGTACTTC
D: NA; size: NA; J: TRBJ2-1; V: TRBV29-1; CDR3: CSVTAGISSYNEQFF; DNA: TGCAGCGTTACCGCGGGGATCAGCTCCTACAATGAGCAGTTCTTC
D: TRBD1; size: NA; J: TRBJ2-7; V: TRBV5-6; CDR3: CASRRQGAGYEQYF; DNA: TGTGCCAGCAGAAGACAGGGAGCAGGGTACGAGCAGTACTTC
D: NA; size: NA; J: TRBJ2-5; V: TRBV20-1; CDR3: CSAVRGPQETQYF; DNA: TGCAGTGCCGTCAGGGGTCCCCAAGAGACCCAGTACTTC
D: TRBD1; size: NA; J: TRBJ2-2; V: TRBV29-1; CDR3: CNARTGYTGELFF; DNA: TGCAACGCTAGGACAGGATACACCGGGGAGCTGTTTTTT
D: NA; size: NA; J: TRBJ2-7; V: TRBV3-1; CDR3: CASSHPASYEQYF; DNA: TGTGCCAGCAGCCACCCAGCAAGCTACGAGCAGTACTTC
D: NA; size: NA; J: TRBJ2-1; V: TRBV27; CDR3: CASSLSKGLAYNEQFF; DNA: TGTGCCAGCAGTTTATCAAAGGGATTAGCCTACAATGAGCAGTTCTTC
D: TRBD2; size: NA; J: TRBJ2-3; V: TRBV7-2; CDR3: CASSFRAGGTADTQYF; DNA: TGTGCCAGCAGCTTCCGAGCGGGGGGTACGGCAGATACGCAGTATTTT
D: TRBD1; size: NA; J: TRBJ2-1; V: TRBV3-1; CDR3: CASSPGQGRMGAYNEQFF; DNA: TGTGCCAGCAGTCCGGGACAGGGTAGAATGGGTGCCTACAATGAGCAGTTCTTC
D: TRBD2; size: NA; J: TRBJ2-3; V: TRBV7-2; CDR3: CASSFWTSGSADTQYF; DNA: TGTGCCAGCAGCTTCTGGACTAGCGGGAGCGCAGATACGCAGTATTTT
D: NA; size: NA; J: TRBJ1-1; V: TRBV20-1; CDR3: CSARMWTEAFF; DNA: TGCAGTGCTAGAATGTGGACTGAAGCTTTCTTT
D: TRBD2; size: NA; J: TRBJ2-1; V: TRBV5-1; CDR3: CASKGGPVTSGIFNEQFF; DNA: TGCGCCAGCAAGGGAGGGCCAGTTACTAGCGGGATATTCAATGAGCAGTTCTTC